The clone carrying this T cell receptor (beta chain) was picked up many times. The data were obtained in a study of early T cells in non-severe SARS-CoV-2 infection. The length of the CDR3 is 16 residues. Germline V gene sequence: CDR1 SEHNR, CDR2 FQNEAQ (reference sequence). V lost 0 bases to trimming and J lost 0 bases; unmatched junction nucleotides: 3. TCRdb passed the 5' RACE reads through MiXCR, listing each CDR3 protein once. This table has approximately 28,000 distinct CDR3 sequences, around 6% appearing once. Sample: whole blood, taken at baseline. The gene calls are TRBV7-9 and TRBJ2-3; 7 bases are a match to TRBD2. The receptor's source is an adult who was a healthcare worker with PCR-confirmed SARS-CoV-2 infection or an uninfected control (not recorded which). The CDR3 spells CASSLAAGLSTDTQYF. In DNA, the CDR3 is TGTGCCAGCAGCTTAGCCGCGGGACTAAGCACAGATACGCAGTATTTT. Full variable domain (outside the CDR3, taken from reference TRBV7-9 and TRBJ2-3): DTGVSQNPRHKITKRGQNVTFRCDPISEHNRLYWYRQTLGQGPEFLTYFQNEAQLEKSRLLSDRFSAERPKGSFSTLEIQRTEQGDSAMYLCASSLAAGLSTDTQYFGPGTRLTVL.